These 32 T cell receptor beta chains were all obtained from the same sample, sequenced in a study of T cell changes during pregnancy in multiple sclerosis. The assay was immunoSEQ multiplex PCR, and TCRdb's table has in-frame clones only and misses some. This sample has 90,000 to 120,000 clones, with roughly 90% found just once. The sample in question was peripheral blood, obtained in the third trimester of pregnancy. The source of these receptors is a female donor in good health, enrolled as a control in a pregnancy study.

The chain uses TRBV5-5 and TRBJ1-2, with D unclear. Germline V lookup: CDR1 SGHKS, CDR2 YYEKEE (reference sequence). V lost 3 bases to trimming and J lost 2 bases, with 11 bases between them. The CDR3 loop spans 14 amino acids. CDR3 in amino acids: CASSSTTYNYGYTF. The CDR3 DNA follows: TGTGCCAGCAGCTCTACCACGTACAACTATGGCTACACCTTC.

This clone has just a few counts. The genes are TRBV4-3 and TRBJ2-2; D might be TRBD1 (5 bases). V dropped 3 bases and J dropped 6 bases, with 14 bases sitting between them. CDR1 is LGHNA, CDR2 YSLEER, per germline. CDR3 length: 15 residues. The CDR3: CASSQDAPRAGELFF. Here the CDR3 DNA reads TGCGCCAGCAGCCAGGATGCCCCCAGGGCCGGGGAGCTGTTTTTT.

The J gene is TRBJ1-2, the V gene TRBV6-4, with 7 nucleotides matching TRBD1. This CDR3 has 15 residues. V gave up 5 bases and J gave up 4 bases; unmatched junction bases: 10. Germline CDR1 is MRHNA and CDR2 is SNTAGT. Written as DNA, the CDR3 is TGTGCCAGCAGTCCCTACAGGGGAGCTGCCTATGGCTACACCTTC. It translates to CASSPYRGAAYGYTF.

This clone occurred a few times. The rearrangement joins TRBV6-4 to TRBJ2-3; a weak D match, TRBD2 (6 bases). CDR1 and CDR2 from the germline V gene are MRHNA and SNTAGT. The CDR3 loop spans 14 amino acids. Trimming pared 6 bases from V and 2 bases from J, leaving 12 bases between. CDR3: CASSARGSTDTQYF. In nucleotides, the CDR3 is TGTGCCAGCAGCGCCCGGGGGTCCACAGATACGCAGTATTTT.

V usage is TRBV30 and J usage is TRBJ1-2; D ambiguous. Germline CDR1 GTSNPN, CDR2 SVGIG (reference sequence). The V end lost 3 bases, the J end lost 5 bases, and 13 bases lay between the germline ends. The CDR3 length is 13 residues. The CDR3 loop is CAWSPLGGYGYTF. Written as DNA, the CDR3 is TGTGCCTGGAGCCCTCTAGGTGGATATGGCTACACCTTC. Filled out from reference TRBV30 and TRBJ1-2, the complete variable domain reads SQTIHQWPATLVQPVGSPLSLECTVEGTSNPNLYWYRQAAGRGLQLLFYSVGIGQISSEVPQNLSASRPQDRQFILSSKKLLLSDSGFYLCAWSPLGGYGYTFGSGTRLTVV.

CDR3: CASSLQTGGGYTF. The DNA for the CDR3 is TGTGCCAGCAGTTTACAGACAGGCGGTGGCTACACCTTC. This chain uses TRBV27 with TRBJ1-2; D may be TRBD1 (6 bases). This CDR3 has 13 residues. The germline gives CDR1 MNHEY, CDR2 SMNVEV (reference sequence). The germline V and J ends were trimmed by 2 bases and 7 bases, with 11 bases remaining between them.

This clone was counted only a few times. The chain couples TRBV6-6 to TRBJ2-7; weak D call: TRBD1 (6 bases). The germline gives CDR1 MNHNY, CDR2 SVGAGI (reference sequence). Between the trimmed V and J ends, which lost 4 bases and 5 bases, there was a span of 21 bases. This CDR3 has 16 residues. The CDR3 loop reads CASSSLQGSTGNEQYF. As DNA, the CDR3 is TGTGCCAGCAGTTCCCTACAGGGATCAACCGGCAACGAGCAGTACTTC.

In its sample, this clone was seen a few times. The chain uses TRBV5-1 and TRBJ2-1, with D tentatively TRBD2 (5 bases). V shed 5 bases and J shed 3 bases, with 9 bases lying between them. This CDR3 spans 13 amino acids. Germline V gene data show CDR1 as SGHRS and CDR2 as YFSETQ. CDR3 in DNA: TGCGCCAGCAGTAACGGGGTCTACAATGAGCAGTTCTTC. Translated: CASSNGVYNEQFF.

V usage is TRBV11-3 and J usage is TRBJ2-7; 9 nucleotides align to TRBD1. Per germline, CDR1 SGHNT and CDR2 YENEEA. The CDR3 runs 14 residues. V shed 6 bases, J shed 5 bases, and the junction held 8 bases outside the gene matches. The CDR3 sequence: CASSPVGQGNEQYF. In nucleotides, the CDR3 is TGTGCCAGCAGTCCCGTGGGACAGGGCAACGAGCAGTACTTC.

The chain employs TRBV7-2 and TRBJ1-2; 7 bases align to TRBD1. Germline V gives CDR1 SGHTA, CDR2 FQGNSA. V shed 2 bases, J shed 4 bases, and the junction held 16 bases outside the gene matches. CDR3 length equals 18 residues. The CDR3 nucleotides are TGTGCCAGCAGCTTAATTGGAGCAGGGGGGCAGCGTGCCTATGGCTACACCTTC. Its protein product is CASSLIGAGGQRAYGYTF.

The chain joins TRBV5-1 to TRBJ1-4; no definite D call. Per the germline V gene, CDR1 is SGHRS and CDR2 is YFSETQ. This CDR3 region has 14 residues. With 3 bases removed from V and 0 bases from J, the gap between germline ends came to 6 bases. CDR3 amino acids: CASSSAATNEKLFF. For the CDR3, the DNA is TGCGCCAGCAGCTCCGCAGCAACTAATGAAAAACTGTTTTTT.

The count of this clone is one. The rearrangement joins TRBV9 to TRBJ2-7; D might be TRBD2 (5 bases). The CDR3 is 15 amino acids. Germline CDR1 and CDR2: SGDLS and YYNGEE. Trimming removed 3 bases from V and 4 bases from J, with 17 bases in between. The DNA of the CDR3 is TGTGCCAGCAGCGCAGGACTGGCCGACCCTTACGAGCAGTACTTC. Translating gives CASSAGLADPYEQYF.

This clone was observed once. The genes are TRBV9 and TRBJ2-1; D perhaps matches TRBD1 (5 bases). The CDR3 runs to 16 residues. Germline V gives CDR1 SGDLS, CDR2 YYNGEE. V gave up 0 bases and J gave up 1 base, with 11 bases separating them. This CDR3 reads CASSVVSAGSYNEQFF. For the CDR3, the DNA is TGTGCCAGCAGCGTAGTATCGGCAGGGTCCTACAATGAGCAGTTCTTC. Filled out from reference TRBV9 and TRBJ2-1, the complete variable domain reads DSGVTQTPKHLITATGQRVTLRCSPRSGDLSVYWYQQSLDQGLQFLIQYYNGEERAKGNILERFSAQQFPDLHSELNLSSLELGDSALYFCASSVVSAGSYNEQFFGPGTRLTVL.

This chain connects TRBV13 to TRBJ2-7, with TRBD1 identical over 10 bases. CDR3 length: 14 residues. The V and J ends lost 5 bases and 3 bases, in that order; junction bases with no gene match: 4. The germline gives CDR1 PRHDT, CDR2 FYEKMQ (reference sequence). CDR3 sequence reads: CASSPRDRGYEQYF. The CDR3 region has the DNA TGTGCCAGCAGCCCCCGGGACAGGGGCTACGAGCAGTACTTC.

This CDR3 is CASSPSTSGRAYEQYF. The CDR3 DNA sequence: TGTGCCAGCTCACCAAGTACTAGTGGGAGGGCCTACGAGCAGTACTTC. The V gene is TRBV18, the J gene TRBJ2-7; 7 positions match TRBD2. This CDR3 comprises 16 residues. Germline CDR1 KGHSH, CDR2 LQKENI. The J segment lost 2 bases and the V segment lost 2 bases, leaving 9 bases of the junction unmatched.

The CDR3 here is CASSLSTGNNEQFF. In DNA form, the CDR3 reads TGTGCCAGCAGCTTATCTACAGGCAACAATGAGCAGTTCTTC. The gene calls are TRBV7-9 and TRBJ2-1; D is perhaps TRBD1 (5 bases). V was pared by 2 bases and J by 5 bases, with 10 bases between. This CDR3 is built from 14 residues. From germline, CDR1 is SEHNR and CDR2 FQNEAQ (reference sequence).

This chain uses TRBV6-1 with TRBJ1-2; 7 bases agree with TRBD1. Germline CDR1 and CDR2: MNHNS and SASEGT. The CDR3 has 14 residues. After removal of 8 bases from V and 5 bases from J, the junction contained 11 bases not matched to a gene. The CDR3 DNA reads TGTGCCAGCTGCAGCCCGGGACAGCCTTATGGCTACACCTTC. Encoded protein: CASCSPGQPYGYTF.

The chain couples TRBV30 to TRBJ1-6; D remains ambiguous. The V gene lost 0 bases and the J gene lost 8 bases, with 8 bases spanning the gap. This CDR3 region has 13 residues. Per germline, CDR1 GTSNPN and CDR2 SVGIG (reference sequence). CDR3 in amino acids: CAWSVPYDSPLHF. The CDR3 nucleotides are TGTGCCTGGAGTGTCCCCTACGATTCACCCCTCCACTTT.

The DNA for the CDR3 is TGTGCCAGCAGCTACTTAGCAGATACGCAGTATTTT. It yields the protein CASSYLADTQYF. The chain is built from TRBV7-9 and TRBJ2-3; D not resolved. The CDR3 sequence is 12 residues long. Trimming took 4 bases from V and 4 from J, leaving 6 bases between them. Per the germline V gene, CDR1 is SEHNR and CDR2 is FQNEAQ (reference sequence).

CDR3 protein: CASSATGGGTGELFF. For the CDR3, the DNA is TGTGCCAGCAGCGCCACAGGGGGCGGGACCGGGGAGCTGTTTTTT. This chain links TRBV9 with TRBJ2-2; 9 bases agree with TRBD1. Trimming removed 3 bases from V and 5 bases from J; junction bases left unmatched: 5. The V gene's germline CDR1 is SGDLS and CDR2 YYNGEE. The CDR3 contains 15 residues.

This chain uses TRBV11-2 with TRBJ2-3; possible D gene TRBD2, 5 bases. The germline gives CDR1 SGHAT, CDR2 FQNNGV. V lost 1 base to trimming and J lost 0 bases, with 8 bases between them. There are 15 residues in the CDR3. DNA of the CDR3: TGTGCCAGCAGCTTAGCGGGGAGAAGCACAGATACGCAGTATTTT. As protein: CASSLAGRSTDTQYF.

DNA of the CDR3: TGCGCCAGCAGCCTCGGGACTAGCGGGGGCACAGATACGCAGTATTTT. Amino acid sequence: CASSLGTSGGTDTQYF. V and J are TRBV4-1 and TRBJ2-3; TRBD2 matches 13 bases. This CDR3 is built from 16 residues. Germline V lookup: CDR1 MGHRA, CDR2 YSYEKL. With 4 bases clipped from V and 1 base from J, the junction kept 2 bases outside the gene matches.

V gene TRBV6-5 combines with J gene TRBJ2-1, with D tentatively TRBD2 (6 bases). V was clipped by 8 bases and J by 3 bases, with 11 bases between them. Germline V gene data show CDR1 as MNHEY and CDR2 as SVGAGI. The CDR3 length is 13 residues. The CDR3 loop reads CASCGINYNEQFF. CDR3 in DNA: TGTGCCAGCTGCGGGATAAACTACAATGAGCAGTTCTTC.

The V gene is TRBV7-9, the J gene TRBJ2-1; 7 nucleotides align to TRBD2. CDR3 length: 17 amino acids. Germline CDR1 and CDR2: SEHNR and FQNEAQ (reference sequence). Unmatched junction bases numbered 8, after V lost 2 bases and J lost 1 base. The chain's CDR3 is CASSLFSLAESYNEQFF. The CDR3 DNA reads TGTGCCAGCAGCTTATTCTCCCTAGCGGAGTCCTACAATGAGCAGTTCTTC.

The chain combines TRBV2 with TRBJ1-2, with a possible D match to TRBD1 (5 bases). This CDR3 is 14 amino acids long. The ends were cut back, 6 bases at V and 2 bases at J, with 13 bases in the middle. The germline V gene has CDR1 SNHLY and CDR2 FYNNEI. CDR3 amino acids: CASRGDSRNYGYTF. The CDR3 bases are TGTGCCAGCAGGGGGGACTCCAGGAACTATGGCTACACCTTC.

The chain links TRBV14 to TRBJ2-7; 7 bases are shared with TRBD2. Germline V gene lookup returns CDR1 SGHDN and CDR2 FVKESK. The V segment lost 2 bases and the J segment 4 bases; nucleotides outside the gene matches: 17. This CDR3 spans 18 amino acids. The DNA of the CDR3 is TGTGCCAGCAGCCAACAACCCCCGCCCCGCGGGGGAGCGTACGAGCAGTACTTC. Its protein product is CASSQQPPPRGGAYEQYF.

J is TRBJ2-6 and V is TRBV5-8, with D possibly matching TRBD2 (6 bases). This CDR3 is 17 amino acids long. Germline assignment: CDR1 SGHTS and CDR2 YDEGEE. The V end was cut by 1 base, the J end by 1 base, with 12 bases between. The CDR3 nucleotides are TGTGCCAGCAGCTTGAAGGAGGGGATGTCTGGGGCCAACGTCCTGACTTTC. It yields the protein CASSLKEGMSGANVLTF.

The genes are TRBV11-1 and TRBJ1-6, with D hard to call. Trimming took 5 bases from V and 5 from J, leaving 7 bases between them. This CDR3 has 13 amino acids. Germline CDR1 and CDR2: SGHAT and FQDESV (reference sequence). Here the CDR3 DNA reads TGTGCCAGCAGCCTTGGAGATAATTCACCCCTCCACTTT. Its protein product is CASSLGDNSPLHF.

The J gene is TRBJ2-7, the V gene TRBV9, with a possible D match to TRBD2 (7 bases). The CDR3 length is 14 residues. The germline V gene has CDR1 SGDLS and CDR2 YYNGEE. The V gene lost 4 bases and the J gene lost 5 bases, with 16 bases spanning the gap. The CDR3 reads CASSLGAGEHEQYF. The CDR3 region has the DNA TGTGCCAGCAGCTTGGGGGCGGGAGAGCACGAGCAGTACTTC.

Concerning this clone: Distinct nucleotide sequences in the sample also encode this CDR3. The chain is built from TRBV9 and TRBJ1-5; no reliable D call. V was trimmed by 0 bases and J by 7 bases, leaving 8 bases between them. This CDR3 has 13 residues. The germline CDR1 and CDR2 sequences are SGDLS and YYNGEE. The CDR3 region is CASSVAGEQPQHF. In nucleotides, the CDR3 is TGTGCCAGCAGCGTAGCTGGGGAGCAGCCCCAGCATTTT.

This chain connects TRBV9 to TRBJ1-3; the match to TRBD1 covers 8 bases. The CDR3 totals 14 residues. Germline assignment: CDR1 SGDLS and CDR2 YYNGEE. Trimming cost V 6 bases and J 9 bases; bases outside gene matches: 11. CDR3 in amino acids: CASKRDRMLGTIYF. The CDR3 bases are TGTGCCAGCAAACGGGACAGGATGTTGGGCACCATATATTTT.

The chain combines TRBV11-2 with TRBJ2-5; TRBD1 matches 9 bases. This CDR3 is 15 amino acids long. Germline CDR1 reads SGHAT; CDR2 reads FQNNGV. Germline trimming cut 5 bases from V and 4 bases from J; bases unmatched to any gene: 8. The CDR3 loop is CASSKLTGGPETQYF. The DNA for the CDR3 is TGTGCCAGCAGCAAACTGACAGGGGGACCAGAGACCCAGTACTTC.